The 29 T cell receptor beta chains given below trace back to one sample, sequenced in a study of T cells in localized non-small cell lung cancer. Produced via immunoSEQ multiplex PCR; TCRdb's table is partial and in-frame only. In the table there are 2,000 to 2,500 clones, roughly 20% of which are singletons. Sequenced here: lung tumor tissue, sampled before any cancer treatment. Every receptor here comes from a man between 35 and 75 years old with stage II lung adenocarcinoma.

The chain combines TRBV2 with TRBJ1-2; 7 bases line up with TRBD1. The length of the CDR3 is 12 residues. CDR1 and CDR2 (germline): SNHLY, FYNNEI. Germline trimming cut 8 bases from V and 4 bases from J; bases unmatched to any gene: 4. The CDR3 spells CASGTGAYGYTF. The CDR3 bases are TGTGCCAGCGGTACAGGGGCCTATGGCTACACCTTC.

This chain joins TRBV6-8 and TRBJ1-3, with TRBD1 identical over 7 bases. The ends lost 10 bases at V and 2 bases at J; junction bases unmatched: 5. The CDR3 length is 13 residues. Germline-derived CDR1 and CDR2 are MNHGY and SAAAGT. CDR3 protein: CATLGTAGNTIYF. CDR3 coding DNA: TGTGCCACTCTAGGGACAGCTGGAAACACCATATATTTT.

Relative to its sample, this clone is medium-sized. In DNA, the CDR3 is TGTGCCAGCAGCTTAGGACAGGGCATCTCTGGAAACACCATATATTTT. It yields the protein CASSLGQGISGNTIYF. The V and J genes are TRBV11-3 and TRBJ1-3; 7 positions match TRBD1. CDR3 length: 16 residues. V lost 1 base to trimming and J lost 0 bases; unmatched junction nucleotides: 3. Germline V gene lookup returns CDR1 SGHNT and CDR2 YENEEA.

The chain carries TRBV27 and TRBJ2-1; no clear D gene. Germline CDR1 and CDR2: MNHEY and SMNVEV (reference sequence). The CDR3 totals 13 residues. V lost 0 bases and J 8 bases, leaving 8 bases between the germline ends. CDR3 bases: TGTGCCAGCAGTTTATCGGTGGTGGATGAGCAGTTCTTC. Amino acid sequence: CASSLSVVDEQFF.

By sample share, this clone is medium-sized. The genes are TRBV6-8 and TRBJ1-1, with D uncertain. CDR3 length equals 13 residues. V gave up 0 bases and J gave up 3 bases, with 5 bases separating them. Germline values: CDR1 MNHGY, CDR2 SAAAGT. CDR3 in DNA: TGTGCCAGCAGTTACTCGAAGCACACTGAAGCTTTCTTT. This codes for CASSYSKHTEAFF.

The V gene is TRBV30, the J gene TRBJ1-4; D is ambiguous. Germline V gene sequence: CDR1 GTSNPN, CDR2 SVGIG (reference sequence). Trimming took off 1 base at V and 8 bases at J, with 8 bases between the two ends. This CDR3 region has 12 residues. The CDR3, as DNA: TGTGCCTGGAGTGAGTTGACCGAAAAACTGTTTTTT. This gives the protein CAWSELTEKLFF.

The genes are TRBV7-5 and TRBJ1-5. TRBV7-5 is a recognized pseudogene. This CDR3 has 16 residues. As DNA, the CDR3 is TGTGCCAGCAGCTTGGGCGCGGGAGGGAGTAGTCAGCCCCAGCATTTT. Translation: CASSLGAGGSSQPQHF.

V and J are TRBV11-3 and TRBJ1-4; possible D gene TRBD1, 5 bases. Looked up from germline, CDR1 is SGHNT and CDR2 is YENEEA. Trimming cost V 5 bases and J 0 bases, with 13 bases left between them. The CDR3 is 16 residues long. As DNA, the CDR3 is TGTGCCAGCAGCCCCGCGGGGGGGACAACTAATGAAAAACTGTTTTTT. Translating it yields CASSPAGGTTNEKLFF. Complete variable domain (other parts from reference TRBV11-3 and TRBJ1-4): EAGVVQSPRYKIIEKKQPVAFWCNPISGHNTLYWYLQNLGQGPELLIRYENEEAVDDSQLPKDRFSAERLKGVDSTLKIQPAELGDSAVYLCASSPAGGTTNEKLFFGSGTQLSVL.

The chain combines TRBV19 with TRBJ1-6; possibly TRBD1 for D (6 bases). V was cut by 2 bases and J by 9 bases, with 20 bases left in between. There are 17 residues in the CDR3. The germline V gene encodes CDR1 LNHDA and CDR2 SQIVND (reference sequence). CDR3 loop: CASSISYAGDSSSPLHF. CDR3 in DNA: TGTGCCAGTAGTATATCCTACGCAGGGGACTCCTCTTCACCCCTCCACTTT.

The chain links TRBV9 to TRBJ2-5, with 10 bases lining up with TRBD1. With 4 bases clipped from V and 4 bases from J, the junction kept 4 bases outside the gene matches. Germline CDR1 SGDLS, CDR2 YYNGEE. The CDR3 spans 14 residues. The DNA of the CDR3 is TGTGCCAGCAGCCCGACAGGGGGCAGAGAGACCCAGTACTTC. Translation: CASSPTGGRETQYF.

The V and J genes are TRBV19 and TRBJ1-5; no reliable D call. Germline CDR1 LNHDA, CDR2 SQIVND (reference sequence). V lost 7 bases to trimming and J lost 3 bases, with 13 bases between them. The CDR3 spans 14 residues. The CDR3 sequence: CASMGGQINQPQHF. The CDR3 nucleotides read TGTGCCAGTATGGGAGGTCAGATCAATCAGCCCCAGCATTTT.

The genes are TRBV6-8 and TRBJ2-2; TRBD2 agrees at 7 bases. Germline lookup yields CDR1 MNHGY and CDR2 SAAAGT. V lost 7 bases to trimming and J lost 1 base; unmatched junction nucleotides: 3. The CDR3 runs to 14 residues. The CDR3 region is CASNLAGNTGELFF. CDR3 nucleotide sequence: TGTGCCAGCAACTTAGCGGGGAACACCGGGGAGCTGTTTTTT.

The CDR3 protein is CASSYSDRAGTLIYNSPLHF. The CDR3 nucleotides read TGTGCCAGCAGTTACTCAGACAGGGCTGGGACCTTAATCTATAATTCACCCCTCCACTTT. The chain recombines TRBV6-8 with TRBJ1-6; 7 bases match TRBD1. CDR1 MNHGY and CDR2 SAAAGT come from the germline V gene. V trimming: 0 bases; J trimming: 3 bases; junction bases outside the gene matches: 14. The CDR3 has 20 amino acids.

This chain uses TRBV6-8 with TRBJ2-7, with no clear D. CDR3 length: 15 residues. Trimming removed 4 bases from V and 2 bases from J, with 15 bases in between. Germline loops: CDR1 MNHGY, CDR2 SAAAGT. The CDR3 sequence: CASSFPPDSTYEQYF. The CDR3 bases are TGTGCCAGCAGTTTCCCACCCGACTCAACCTACGAGCAGTACTTC.

The chain couples TRBV19 to TRBJ2-1; D perhaps matches TRBD2 (5 bases). The CDR3 covers 17 residues. Germline CDR1 is LNHDA and CDR2 is SQIVND (reference sequence). The V and J ends lost 7 bases and 0 bases respectively, with 19 bases between them. In nucleotides, the CDR3 is TGTGCCAGTAAGAAGGGCTTCGGGGATAGCTCCTACAATGAGCAGTTCTTC. This translates into CASKKGFGDSSYNEQFF.

By sample share, this clone is medium-sized. This sequence joins TRBV11-3 and TRBJ2-2, with 11 bases aligning to TRBD2. The CDR3 spans 17 residues. The germline CDR1 and CDR2 sequences are SGHNT and YENEEA. Trimming took 5 bases from V and 6 from J; bases not matched to a gene: 11. CDR3 coding DNA: TGTGCCAGCAGCCGACAGGGTAGCGGGGGGGCCCCCGGGGAGCTGTTTTTT. The encoded protein is CASSRQGSGGAPGELFF.

This clone was recorded a few times. The V gene is TRBV19, the J gene TRBJ1-1; D remains unclear. The CDR3 loop spans 13 amino acids. Germline V CDR1 and CDR2: LNHDA, SQIVND (reference sequence). Trimming took 4 bases from V and 5 from J, leaving 11 bases between them. CDR3: CASSTTIKTEAFF. CDR3 nucleotides: TGTGCCAGTAGTACTACCATCAAGACTGAAGCTTTCTTT.

The CDR3 sequence: CASSFRSGSSYNSPLHF. CDR3 DNA: TGTGCCAGCAGTTTCCGTTCGGGGAGCTCCTATAATTCACCCCTCCACTTT. The V and J genes are TRBV6-8 and TRBJ1-6; D uncertain. Trimming shortened V by 4 bases and J by 0 bases, and 13 bases separated the two germline ends. Germline CDR1 reads MNHGY; CDR2 reads SAAAGT. CDR3 length: 17 amino acids.

This clone appeared a few times. The J gene is TRBJ2-7, the V gene TRBV6-7; D remains ambiguous. TRBV6-7 is known as an ORF, though its function is uncertain. There are 14 residues in the CDR3. Between the trimmed V and J ends, which lost 6 bases and 0 bases, there was a span of 12 bases. The CDR3, as DNA: TGTGCCAGCAGCCTGGTCTTAAGCTCCTACGAGCAGTACTTC. Translated, it gives CASSLVLSSYEQYF.

This clone was found a few times. The chain is built from TRBV6-8 and TRBJ2-2; D gene unclear. Germline V gives CDR1 MNHGY, CDR2 SAAAGT. The CDR3 covers 14 residues. V was pared by 0 bases and J by 6 bases, with 8 bases between. The CDR3 DNA reads as TGTGCCAGCAGTTACTCGAGTAGCTCCGGGGAGCTGTTTTTT. This gives the protein CASSYSSSSGELFF.

The rearrangement uses TRBV7-8 and TRBJ1-2, with D possibly matching TRBD1 (5 bases). Trimming took off 4 bases at V and 4 bases at J, with 10 bases between the two ends. CDR1 and CDR2 (germline): SGHVS, FQNEAQ. This CDR3 contains 13 residues. The CDR3: CASSSPGTYGYTF. The CDR3 nucleotides are TGTGCCAGCAGCTCACCAGGGACCTATGGCTACACCTTC.

The CDR3 region is CAWSEYGDTQYF. CDR3 DNA sequence: TGTGCCTGGAGTGAGTATGGCGATACGCAGTATTTT. This chain uses TRBV30 with TRBJ2-3; D is uncertain. The V gene lost 1 base and the J gene lost 6 bases, with 8 bases spanning the gap. Germline-derived CDR1 and CDR2 are GTSNPN and SVGIG (reference sequence). The CDR3 contains 12 residues.

By its share, this clone is medium-sized. The chain uses TRBV11-3 and TRBJ1-2; D might be TRBD1 (5 bases). The V gene lost 4 bases and the J gene lost 5 bases, with 20 bases spanning the gap. CDR3 size: 16 residues. CDR1 SGHNT and CDR2 YENEEA come from the germline V gene. The DNA of the CDR3 is TGTGCCAGCAGCTCCCGACAGTTATGGGAGGGTTATGGCTACACCTTC. Encoded protein: CASSSRQLWEGYGYTF.

J is TRBJ2-3 and V is TRBV6-8; weak D call: TRBD2 (6 bases). This CDR3 spans 18 amino acids. Trimming removed 6 bases at V and 4 bases at J, with 26 bases between. The germline V gene has CDR1 MNHGY and CDR2 SAAAGT. The CDR3 sequence: CASSPLGRDPGGADTQYF. CDR3 bases: TGTGCCAGCAGCCCGTTGGGCAGGGACCCAGGAGGGGCAGATACGCAGTATTTT.

This clone showed up just a few times. The chain links TRBV11-3 to TRBJ2-5; D perhaps matches TRBD1 (7 bases). The CDR3 extends over 16 amino acids. Trimming shortened V by 2 bases and J by 5 bases, and 18 bases separated the two germline ends. CDR1 and CDR2 from the germline V gene are SGHNT and YENEEA. The CDR3 loop reads CASSLSTGEEGETQYF. The CDR3, as DNA: TGTGCCAGCAGCTTATCCACAGGGGAGGAAGGGGAGACCCAGTACTTC.

This clone turned up a few times. The chain employs TRBV11-3 and TRBJ2-5, with TRBD1 identical over 7 bases. CDR1 is SGHNT, CDR2 YENEEA, per germline. The CDR3 consists of 14 residues. V shed 7 bases and J 2 bases; nucleotides not matched to a gene: 7. DNA of the CDR3: TGTGCCAGCACTACCGGGACAGCGCAAGAGACCCAGTACTTC. Encoded protein: CASTTGTAQETQYF.

The chain carries TRBV18 and TRBJ2-7; 7 bases agree with TRBD2. This CDR3 region has 15 residues. J gave up 3 bases and V 6 bases, and 11 bases lay outside the gene matches. Germline-derived CDR1 and CDR2 are KGHSH and LQKENI. The CDR3 loop reads CASSSAGTRDYEQYF. The DNA for the CDR3 is TGTGCCAGCTCCTCAGCGGGGACGAGAGACTACGAGCAGTACTTC.

This clone has just a few counts. This chain uses TRBV28 with TRBJ2-5; unclear D gene. This CDR3 contains 13 residues. V was shortened by 6 bases and J by 5 bases, with 13 bases between the two germline ends. Germline CDR1 is MDHEN and CDR2 is SYDVKM. This CDR3 is CASRDPTAETQYF. The CDR3 bases are TGTGCCAGCAGGGACCCCACGGCCGAGACCCAGTACTTC.

As DNA, the CDR3 is TGTGCCTGGAGCACACTAGCGGCCCTCACAGATACGCAGTATTTT. It codes for CAWSTLAALTDTQYF. This rearrangement joins TRBV30 to TRBJ2-3, with 8 positions matching TRBD2. The V segment lost 3 bases and the J segment 2 bases; nucleotides outside the gene matches: 7. Looked up from germline, CDR1 is GTSNPN and CDR2 is SVGIG (reference sequence). The CDR3 runs to 15 residues.